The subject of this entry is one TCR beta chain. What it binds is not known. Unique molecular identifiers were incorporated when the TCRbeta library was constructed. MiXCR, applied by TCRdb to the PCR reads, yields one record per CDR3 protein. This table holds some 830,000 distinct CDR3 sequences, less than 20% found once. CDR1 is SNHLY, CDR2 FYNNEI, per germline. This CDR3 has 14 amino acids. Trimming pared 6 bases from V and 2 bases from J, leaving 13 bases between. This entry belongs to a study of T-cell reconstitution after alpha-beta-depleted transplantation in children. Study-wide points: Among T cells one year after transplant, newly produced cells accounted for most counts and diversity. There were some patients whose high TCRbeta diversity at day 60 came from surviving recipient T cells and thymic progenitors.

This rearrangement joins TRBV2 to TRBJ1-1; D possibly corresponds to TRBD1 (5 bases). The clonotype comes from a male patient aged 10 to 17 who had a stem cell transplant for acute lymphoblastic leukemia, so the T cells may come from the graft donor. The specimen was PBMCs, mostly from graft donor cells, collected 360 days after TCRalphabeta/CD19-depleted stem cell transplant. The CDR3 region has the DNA TGTGCCAGCAGCGCGGGGCATTACAACACTGAAGCTTTCTTT. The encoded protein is CASSAGHYNTEAFF.